The 32 T cell receptor beta chains below all came from one sample that was sequenced in a study of cytomegalovirus exposure and HLA in healthy donors. Clones were read by immunoSEQ multiplex PCR, and TCRdb kept only the in-frame ones, dropping some. The profile shows around 190,000 clones, 86% of them singletons. Source material: PBMCs. Every receptor here comes from a woman aged 18-30 years in good health and CMV-seronegative.

As for this clone: Compared with germline, one end of the junction differs, possibly owing to a read error. The same CDR3 is also encoded by other DNA sequences in this sample. This chain uses TRBV4-2 with TRBJ2-1; 11 bases map to TRBD2. In germline, CDR1 is LGHNA, CDR2 YNFKEQ. The CDR3 runs 16 residues. The CDR3 sequence: CASSQDITSGSWEQFF. In nucleotides, the CDR3 is TGTGCCAGTAGCCAAGATATAACTAGCGGGAGTTGGGAGCAGTTCTTC.

The CDR3 sequence is CASSFWDRGLYEQYF. The DNA of the CDR3 is TGTGCCAGCAGTTTTTGGGACAGGGGTCTCTACGAGCAGTACTTC. The chain combines TRBV27 with TRBJ2-7; 10 nucleotides line up with TRBD1. Trimming cost V 3 bases and J 3 bases; bases outside gene matches: 5. The V gene's germline CDR1 is MNHEY and CDR2 SMNVEV (reference sequence). CDR3 length: 15 residues.

The rearrangement links TRBV19 to TRBJ1-4; a weak D match, TRBD1 (5 bases). Germline CDR1 reads LNHDA; CDR2 reads SQIVND (reference sequence). V was pared by 1 base and J by 7 bases, with 10 bases between. The CDR3 consists of 14 residues. The CDR3 sequence is CASSIGPRGEKLFF. The CDR3 DNA reads as TGTGCCAGTAGTATAGGCCCTAGGGGTGAAAAACTGTTTTTT.

This chain uses TRBV9 with TRBJ2-7; 7 bases map to TRBD1. The CDR3 loop spans 13 amino acids. V gave up 2 bases and J gave up 3 bases; unmatched junction bases: 2. Germline loops: CDR1 SGDLS, CDR2 YYNGEE. The chain's CDR3 is CASSVTGNYEQYF. CDR3 nucleotide sequence: TGTGCCAGCAGCGTGACAGGGAACTACGAGCAGTACTTC.

The chain uses TRBV18 and TRBJ1-1; unclear D gene. Trimming shortened V by 7 bases and J by 1 base, and 10 bases separated the two germline ends. This CDR3 comprises 13 residues. Germline V gene sequence: CDR1 KGHSH, CDR2 LQKENI. CDR3 DNA sequence: TGTGCCAGCTTACTTACAGCGAACACTGAAGCTTTCTTT. Its translation: CASLLTANTEAFF.

The chain is built from TRBV10-1 and TRBJ2-3, with 8 bases lining up with TRBD1. The CDR3 is 14 amino acids. V trimming: 0 bases; J trimming: 4 bases; junction bases outside the gene matches: 0. Germline V gives CDR1 WNHNN, CDR2 SYGVQD (reference sequence). The CDR3 DNA sequence: TGCGCCAGCAGTGAGTCGACAGGGGCAGATACGCAGTATTTT. Translating gives CASSESTGADTQYF.

The gene calls are TRBV7-9 and TRBJ1-1; no reliable D call. Trimming removed 1 base from V and 0 bases from J, with 3 bases in between. There are 13 residues in the CDR3. CDR1 is SEHNR, CDR2 FQNEAQ, per germline (reference sequence). The CDR3 region is CASSLDMNTEAFF. CDR3 in DNA: TGTGCCAGCAGCTTAGATATGAACACTGAAGCTTTCTTT.

The chain uses TRBV5-6 and TRBJ2-7, with D perhaps matching TRBD1 (6 bases). V dropped 4 bases and J dropped 0 bases, with 17 bases sitting between them. The CDR3 runs 16 residues. Per germline, CDR1 SGHDT and CDR2 YYEEEE. DNA of the CDR3: TGTGCCAGCAGCCAACCTCGGACAGCACTCTCCTACGAGCAGTACTTC. Encoded protein: CASSQPRTALSYEQYF.

The J gene is TRBJ2-7, the V gene TRBV7-9; D unresolved. V was cut by 2 bases and J by 2 bases, with 10 bases left in between. CDR1 is SEHNR, CDR2 FQNEAQ, per germline (reference sequence). There are 14 residues in the CDR3. The CDR3, as DNA: TGTGCCAGCAGCTTAAGTTCCCAGGCCTACGAGCAGTACTTC. This sequence encodes CASSLSSQAYEQYF. Together with reference TRBV7-9 and TRBJ2-7, the CDR3 gives the full variable domain: DTGVSQNPRHKITKRGQNVTFRCDPISEHNRLYWYRQTLGQGPEFLTYFQNEAQLEKSRLLSDRFSAERPKGSFSTLEIQRTEQGDSAMYLCASSLSSQAYEQYFGPGTRLTVT.

The chain joins TRBV27 to TRBJ1-4; 8 bases are a match to TRBD1. With V trimmed by 8 bases and J by 8 bases, 13 bases remained unmatched. From germline, CDR1 is MNHEY and CDR2 SMNVEV (reference sequence). The CDR3 is 15 amino acids. The DNA for the CDR3 is TGTGCCAGCCTTCCAAGCGGGGCAGGGGGCGAAAAACTGTTTTTT. Encoded protein: CASLPSGAGGEKLFF.

The V call is TRBV5-1, the J call TRBJ1-3; weak D call: TRBD1 (5 bases). This CDR3 spans 15 amino acids. Germline assignment: CDR1 SGHRS and CDR2 YFSETQ. V lost 1 base, J lost 4 bases, and 12 bases lay in between. In nucleotides, the CDR3 is TGCGCCAGCAGCTTGTTGCAGGGAACAGGAAACACCATATATTTT. Encoded protein: CASSLLQGTGNTIYF.

This sequence joins TRBV4-1 and TRBJ2-1, with TRBD2 as a possible D gene (5 bases). V lost 2 bases, J lost 2 bases, and 13 bases lay in between. Germline assignment: CDR1 MGHRA and CDR2 YSYEKL. This CDR3 comprises 16 residues. The CDR3 nucleotides read TGCGCCAGCAGCCAATTGGACTTGCTGACCTACAATGAGCAGTTCTTC. The encoded protein is CASSQLDLLTYNEQFF.

V and J are TRBV9 and TRBJ1-1, with TRBD1 identical over 7 bases. The germline CDR1 and CDR2 sequences are SGDLS and YYNGEE. V dropped 3 bases and J dropped 3; count of bases not matched to a gene: 5. The CDR3 extends over 14 amino acids. This CDR3 reads CASSARTGHTEAFF. The CDR3 coding sequence is TGTGCCAGCAGCGCCCGGACAGGTCACACTGAAGCTTTCTTT.

The chain combines TRBV7-3 with TRBJ2-5; 10 bases line up with TRBD1. From germline, CDR1 is SGHTA and CDR2 FQGTGA. The CDR3 is 16 residues long. V lost 2 bases and J lost 2; bases outside the gene matches: 5. The CDR3 DNA is TGTGCCAGCAGCTTAGGCCCGGACAGGGGGCAAGAGACCCAGTACTTC. It is translated as CASSLGPDRGQETQYF.

This chain links TRBV9 with TRBJ1-1; D is possibly TRBD1 (5 bases). V dropped 0 bases and J dropped 4 bases, with 13 bases sitting between them. CDR3 size: 15 residues. Looked up from germline, CDR1 is SGDLS and CDR2 is YYNGEE. This chain's CDR3 is CASSVAGGPTTEAFF. DNA of the CDR3: TGTGCCAGCAGCGTAGCGGGGGGTCCCACCACTGAAGCTTTCTTT.

The V call is TRBV7-7, the J call TRBJ2-1; D is undetermined. The V and J ends lost 4 bases and 3 bases respectively, with 16 bases between them. CDR1 is SSHAT, CDR2 FNYEAQ, per germline (reference sequence). The CDR3 is made up of 16 amino acids. This CDR3 reads CASSSTQTHNYNEQFF. The DNA for the CDR3 is TGTGCCAGCAGCTCAACGCAGACACACAACTACAATGAGCAGTTCTTC.

This clone turned up a few times. The J gene is TRBJ1-2, the V gene TRBV18; D is perhaps TRBD1 (5 bases). CDR3 length equals 13 residues. Germline lookup yields CDR1 KGHSH and CDR2 LQKENI. V lost 2 bases to trimming and J lost 7 bases, with 11 bases between them. The CDR3 protein is CASSPAREGGYTF. The DNA of the CDR3 is TGTGCCAGCTCACCAGCCAGGGAGGGTGGCTACACCTTC.

This chain uses TRBV5-4 with TRBJ2-2; 11 positions agree with TRBD1. CDR3 length: 18 amino acids. Germline assignment: CDR1 SGHNT and CDR2 YYREEE (reference sequence). The ends lost 1 base at V and 1 base at J; junction bases unmatched: 6. The CDR3 loop reads CASSLLAGTGGNTGELFF. As DNA, the CDR3 is TGTGCCAGCAGCTTGCTAGCCGGGACAGGGGGGAACACCGGGGAGCTGTTTTTT.

The V gene is TRBV27, the J gene TRBJ2-1; 7 bases match TRBD2. Trimming removed 6 bases from V and 5 bases from J; junction bases left unmatched: 10. This CDR3 has 15 residues. Germline CDR1 and CDR2: MNHEY and SMNVEV (reference sequence). The CDR3: CASRRGRPWDNEQFF. The CDR3 DNA follows: TGTGCCAGCAGACGCGGGAGACCCTGGGACAATGAGCAGTTCTTC.

This clone was picked up a small number of times. The chain uses TRBV5-4 and TRBJ2-7; possible D gene TRBD1, 6 bases. The germline V gene has CDR1 SGHNT and CDR2 YYREEE (reference sequence). The CDR3 extends over 13 amino acids. The V end lost 2 bases, the J end lost 3 bases, and 9 bases lay between the germline ends. In nucleotides, the CDR3 is TGTGCCAGCAGCTTAGCACAGGGCTACGAGCAGTACTTC. This encodes CASSLAQGYEQYF.

The rearrangement links TRBV11-2 to TRBJ1-2; 7 positions agree with TRBD1. V dropped 1 base and J dropped 7; count of bases not matched to a gene: 6. Germline CDR1 reads SGHAT; CDR2 reads FQNNGV. This CDR3 has 14 amino acids. The CDR3 DNA sequence: TGTGCCAGCAGCTTAGGTGACAGGGCGGGTGGCTACACCTTC. It specifies CASSLGDRAGGYTF.

This CDR3 reads CASSRQGVDTQYF. The DNA for the CDR3 is TGCGCCAGCAGCCGACAGGGGGTAGATACGCAGTATTTT. This chain links TRBV5-1 with TRBJ2-3; 9 positions match TRBD1. CDR1 and CDR2 from the germline V gene are SGHRS and YFSETQ. J was trimmed by 5 bases and V by 4 bases; bases with no gene match: 2. The CDR3 spans 13 residues.

This clone was found a few times. The rearrangement joins TRBV7-2 to TRBJ2-7; D perhaps matches TRBD2 (6 bases). The CDR3 spans 15 residues. The V and J ends lost 1 base and 1 base respectively, with 11 bases between them. Looked up from germline, CDR1 is SGHTA and CDR2 is FQGNSA. The chain's CDR3 is CASSLGLAYSYEQYF. For the CDR3, the DNA is TGTGCCAGCAGCTTAGGGCTAGCGTATTCCTACGAGCAGTACTTC.

This chain uses TRBV5-5 with TRBJ2-1; 11 bases map to TRBD1. J was trimmed by 6 bases and V by 4 bases; bases with no gene match: 6. CDR1 SGHKS and CDR2 YYEKEE come from the germline V gene (reference sequence). This CDR3 contains 15 residues. In nucleotides, the CDR3 is TGTGCCAGCAGCAAGATAGGACAGGGGGCCAATGAGCAGTTCTTC. Translation gives CASSKIGQGANEQFF.

The CDR3 DNA sequence: TGCGCCAGCAGCTGGACAGGGGATTTAACAGATACGCAGTATTTT. Its translation: CASSWTGDLTDTQYF. This rearrangement joins TRBV5-1 to TRBJ2-3, with 9 positions matching TRBD1. The CDR3 is 15 amino acids. Per the germline V gene, CDR1 is SGHRS and CDR2 is YFSETQ. Trimming removed 3 bases from V and 3 bases from J; junction bases left unmatched: 5.

J is TRBJ2-7 and V is TRBV7-2; possible D gene TRBD2, 6 bases. Germline lookup yields CDR1 SGHTA and CDR2 FQGNSA. V lost 7 bases and J lost 5, with 15 bases in between. The CDR3 is 13 residues long. The CDR3 is CASTMGWGDEQYF. The CDR3 coding sequence is TGTGCCAGCACCATGGGGTGGGGGGACGAGCAGTACTTC.

The chain joins TRBV5-1 to TRBJ2-7; 10 nucleotides line up with TRBD2. CDR1 SGHRS and CDR2 YFSETQ come from the germline V gene. V was clipped by 5 bases and J by 7 bases; unmatched bases: 12. This CDR3 contains 15 residues. The CDR3 sequence: CASSPTSGAPLEQYF. In DNA, the CDR3 is TGCGCCAGCAGTCCCACTAGCGGGGCCCCTTTGGAGCAGTACTTC.

The chain links TRBV9 to TRBJ1-1, with D tentatively TRBD1 (5 bases). CDR1 SGDLS and CDR2 YYNGEE come from the germline V gene. The CDR3 extends over 15 amino acids. Trimming took off 0 bases at V and 0 bases at J, with 9 bases between the two ends. The chain's CDR3 is CASSVGIGVNTEAFF. CDR3 DNA: TGTGCCAGCAGCGTAGGTATAGGGGTGAACACTGAAGCTTTCTTT. The full variable domain, with the rest looked up from reference TRBV9 and TRBJ1-1, is DSGVTQTPKHLITATGQRVTLRCSPRSGDLSVYWYQQSLDQGLQFLIQYYNGEERAKGNILERFSAQQFPDLHSELNLSSLELGDSALYFCASSVGIGVNTEAFFGQGTRLTVV.

The chain couples TRBV6-5 to TRBJ1-1, with 10 bases that match TRBD1. CDR3 length equals 15 residues. Losses at the gene ends were 2 bases for V and 5 bases for J; bases not matched to a gene: 5. In germline, CDR1 is MNHEY, CDR2 SVGAGI. The CDR3 coding sequence is TGTGCCAGCAGTTACCGGCGGGACAGGGGAACTGAAGCTTTCTTT. Its protein is CASSYRRDRGTEAFF.

This rearrangement joins TRBV11-2 to TRBJ1-2, with 11 bases fitting TRBD1. The CDR3 has 16 amino acids. CDR1 is SGHAT, CDR2 FQNNGV, per germline. V gave up 3 bases and J gave up 5 bases; unmatched junction bases: 8. The CDR3 DNA is TGTGCCAGCAGCTTCTGGGACAGGGGGTTGCAATATGGCTACACCTTC. This codes for CASSFWDRGLQYGYTF.

The rearrangement uses TRBV7-3 and TRBJ2-1, with 9 bases aligning to TRBD2. V was clipped by 2 bases and J by 6 bases; unmatched bases: 5. The CDR3 contains 15 residues. Germline V gene lookup returns CDR1 SGHTA and CDR2 FQGTGA. This CDR3 reads CASSLSSSGINEQFF. CDR3 in DNA: TGTGCCAGCAGCTTATCGTCTAGCGGGATCAATGAGCAGTTCTTC.

Only a few counts were recorded for this clone. The rearrangement joins TRBV5-4 to TRBJ1-2; a weak D match, TRBD1 (6 bases). Per germline, CDR1 SGHNT and CDR2 YYREEE (reference sequence). V was clipped by 2 bases and J by 4 bases, with 9 bases between them. The CDR3 is 13 residues long. As DNA, the CDR3 is TGTGCCAGCAGCTTCCCACAGGGCTATGGCTACACCTTC. This encodes CASSFPQGYGYTF. Supplemented by reference TRBV5-4 and TRBJ1-2, the full variable domain reads ETGVTQSPTHLIKTRGQQVTLRCSSQSGHNTVSWYQQALGQGPQFIFQYYREEENGRGNFPPRFSGLQFPNYSSELNVNALELDDSALYLCASSFPQGYGYTFGSGTRLTVV.